The clone carrying this T cell receptor (beta chain) was detected a few times. No antigen is known for it. The same CDR3 can be traced to other DNA sequences in this sample. Germline V gene data show CDR1 as KGHSH and CDR2 as LQKENI. After removal of 3 bases from V and 3 bases from J, the junction contained 3 bases not matched to a gene. This CDR3 contains 14 residues. Naive CD8 populations comprised CD45RO-negative cells positively selected for CCR7, excluding terminally differentiated effector memory CD45RA+ cells. Donors were healthy HIV-negative adults without recent acute infections or vaccinations. Assay runs were performed at deep level. Profiled with immunoSEQ multiplex PCR; TCRdb holds only in-frame clones, not every one. The top ten hold around 1.2% of the sample, which has some 2 million clones, less than 95% seen once. These data originate in a study of shared clonotypes between healthy human individuals. General study findings and limits: The study found about 5% of naive CD4 clonotypes shared across four donors. Clonotypes shared by all four sorted-subset donors had higher generation probabilities than non-shared clonotypes.

The sequenced material came from naive CD8+ T cells sorted from blood. The chain has TRBV18 and TRBJ1-2, with 8 bases identical to TRBD1. This sequence originates from a man aged 18 to 30 in good health. Here the CDR3 reads CASSPGQGYYGYTF. CDR3 nucleotides: TGTGCCAGCTCACCCGGACAGGGTTACTATGGCTACACCTTC.